This paragraph reports one T cell receptor beta chain. The antigen is unknown. This sample includes further DNA sequences coding for the same CDR3. Amplification used 60 Vbeta primers and 13 Jbeta primers. Produced via immunoSEQ multiplex PCR; TCRdb's table is partial and in-frame only. This sample has approximately 160,000 clones, with roughly 79% found just once. The sample is drawn from a study of cytomegalovirus exposure and HLA in healthy donors. Study in general: A preliminary data release comprised 80 million or so unique TCRs obtained from HLA-typed donors.

General observations from the study: Despite most TCR sequences being rare, some public TCRs occurred in many donors.

This CDR3 contains 13 residues. Trimming pared 0 bases from V and 4 bases from J, leaving 5 bases between. Germline CDR1 SGDLS, CDR2 YYNGEE. The rearrangement uses TRBV9 and TRBJ1-5; no definite D call. What was sequenced was PBMCs. The TCR was taken from a male donor in good health and CMV-seropositive. This CDR3 is CASSVDLNQPQHF. DNA for the CDR3: TGTGCCAGCAGCGTAGACCTAAATCAGCCCCAGCATTTT.